This T cell receptor beta chain emerged from a study of cytomegalovirus exposure and HLA in healthy donors. Study-level findings and limits: A later analysis found common viral pathogens apparently linked to several of the most significant clusters. In an earlier analysis, most TCR beta V segments were productive about 87% or about 30% of the time.

PCR amplification relied on 60 Vbeta primers (plus 13 Jbeta primers). This table comes from immunoSEQ multiplex PCR, and its TCRdb copy is limited to in-frame clones, with some not included. The table includes about 62,000 clones, less than 85% detected once. This clone came up once. What it binds is not known. From germline, CDR1 is MNHNY and CDR2 SVGAGI (reference sequence). V lost 2 bases, J lost 12 bases, and 5 bases stayed unmatched. The CDR3 has 12 residues. Material for sequencing was PBMCs. This sequence joins TRBV6-6 and TRBJ1-2, with 8 bases lining up with TRBD1. This receptor was taken from a woman between 25 and 40 years old in good health and CMV-seronegative. The CDR3 spells CASSYPTGVHTF. The CDR3 DNA is TGTGCCAGCAGTTACCCGACAGGGGTACACACCTTC.